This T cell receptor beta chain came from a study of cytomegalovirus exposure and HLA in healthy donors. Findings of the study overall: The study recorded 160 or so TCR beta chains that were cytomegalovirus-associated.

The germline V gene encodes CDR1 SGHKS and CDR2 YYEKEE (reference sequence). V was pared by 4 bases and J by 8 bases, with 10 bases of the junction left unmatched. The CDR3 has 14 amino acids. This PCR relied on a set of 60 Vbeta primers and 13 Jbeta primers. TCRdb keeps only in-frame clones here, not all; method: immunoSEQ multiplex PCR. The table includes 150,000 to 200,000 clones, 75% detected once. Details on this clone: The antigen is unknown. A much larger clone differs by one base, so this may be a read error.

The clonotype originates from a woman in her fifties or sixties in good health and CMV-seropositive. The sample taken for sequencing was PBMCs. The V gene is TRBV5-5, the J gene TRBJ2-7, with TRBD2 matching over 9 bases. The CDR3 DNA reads TGTGCCAGCAGCCCGACTAGCGGTTTAGTTCAGCAGTACTTC. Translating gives CASSPTSGLVQQYF.